The sequence of this T cell receptor beta chain was determined in a study of T cells expressing NK-cell markers (dated by TCRdb to 2020 to 2022). For the wider study: In sorted CD3+CD56+NKG2C+, CD3+CD56+NKG2C- and CD3+CD56-NKG2C+ T-cell subsets from eight donors, TCR beta-chain repertoires were profiled. Seven of the eight sequenced donors were HCMV-seropositive and one was HCMV-seronegative. All eight donors whose samples were sequenced were randomly selected healthy volunteers, three of them men and five women. The libraries were sequenced on Illumina HiSeq 2000/2500, MiSeq or NextSeq, producing 2 x 150 bp reads. What the work shows at the level of the full study, not this receptor alone: It remained unclear whether the expanded NKG2C-expressing T cell clones were specific for HCMV antigens. In roughly six donors, the dominant CD3+CD56+NKG2C+ clonotypes ranked among the top 10 CD8+ clonotypes, making up about 1.0-8% of CD8+ T cells. Those dominant clonotypes were again the most abundant among CD3+CD56-NKG2C+ cells in a handful of donors, at about 25-60.1%.

Note on this clonotype: The clone's antigen remains unknown.

For sequencing, an Illumina HiSeq 2000 was employed. TCR beta cDNA libraries were made by 5'RACE template switching that added a universal primer site and unique molecular identifiers. Priming for cDNA synthesis came from the TCR beta constant segment, and two successive PCR amplification steps followed. As for the original processing: Reads were demultiplexed and grouped by UMI with MIGEC, and clonotypes were assembled and quantified with MiTCR. To remove erroneous sequences, TCR cDNA sequences were retained only when supported by two or more reads. The tcR package was used for downstream repertoire analysis, and clonotypes were matched between fractions using CDR3 nucleotide sequence together with V segment. VDJmatch was used to annotate antigen specificity against VDJdb, with one amino acid substitution in CDR3 permitted. The reads, reprocessed by TCRdb, yield one row per CDR3 protein sequence and no DNA. The V and J calls shown here were made by TCRdb, not taken from the authors' results. The table for this sample lists 550,000 to 600,000 distinct CDR3 sequences. Approximately 3.6% of the sample is held by the ten biggest clonotypes.

HCMV-specific IgG was detected in serum with a commercial ELISA kit to determine HCMV serostatus. Peripheral blood mononuclear cells were isolated from blood by Ficoll density gradient centrifugation. Input material: blood T cells: a sorted CD56 or NKG2C T cell subset, CD4+ or CD8+ T cells, or bulk PBMC T cells (not recorded which). The receptor comes from a young man in good health. Donor details come from another sample of the same person, matched by shared clones.

The CDR3 loop reads CASSYAGDGLAGYTF. The chain was built from TRBV6-5 and TRBJ1-2. The CDR3 runs 15 amino acids, cysteine and phenylalanine included. No DNA appears here. The germline V gene specifies MNHEY as CDR1 and SVGAGI as CDR2.